The next 22 T cell receptor beta chains were all read from a single sample in a study of OX40 agonist ivuxolimab in advanced cancers. Produced via immunoSEQ multiplex PCR; TCRdb's table is partial and in-frame only. The table includes 56,000 or so clones, about four fifths detected once. The specimen was CD4+ or CD8+ T cells sorted from blood, collected in a trial of the OX40 agonist ivuxolimab. The receptors derive from an adult with an advanced solid tumor such as melanoma, head and neck, liver or kidney cancer.

This clone showed up just once. The V and J genes are TRBV28 and TRBJ2-7; 10 nucleotides align to TRBD2. Trimming at V came to 7 bases and at J to 7 bases, leaving 4 bases not matched to a gene. Germline values: CDR1 MDHEN, CDR2 SYDVKM. This CDR3 is 12 amino acids long. The CDR3 region is CASKSGGEEQYF. The CDR3 DNA follows: TGTGCCAGCAAAAGCGGGGGGGAGGAGCAGTACTTC.

The V call is TRBV9, the J call TRBJ2-7; 9 nucleotides line up with TRBD2. This CDR3 has 17 amino acids. With V trimmed by 3 bases and J by 4 bases, 14 bases remained unmatched. In germline, CDR1 is SGDLS, CDR2 YYNGEE. CDR3 in amino acids: CASSGTDSAGGRYEQYF. CDR3 DNA sequence: TGTGCCAGCAGCGGAACCGATAGTGCGGGAGGGAGGTACGAGCAGTACTTC.

The gene calls are TRBV28 and TRBJ1-5; D uncertain. Germline V gene lookup returns CDR1 MDHEN and CDR2 SYDVKM. The CDR3 contains 13 residues. The V end was cut by 7 bases, the J end by 3 bases, with 10 bases between. Written as DNA, the CDR3 is TGTGCCAGCATAGGGCAGTACAATCAGCCCCAGCATTTT. As protein: CASIGQYNQPQHF.

The chain combines TRBV5-1 with TRBJ2-7; D not certain. CDR1 and CDR2 from the germline V gene are SGHRS and YFSETQ. V was trimmed by 4 bases and J by 4 bases, leaving 9 bases between them. CDR3 size: 12 residues. CDR3 in amino acids: CASSPDLYEQYF. CDR3 bases: TGCGCCAGCAGCCCGGACCTTTACGAGCAGTACTTC.

V usage is TRBV2 and J usage is TRBJ1-6, with unresolved D. The V end was cut by 1 base, the J end by 15 bases, with 10 bases between. The CDR3 is made up of 12 amino acids. Germline CDR1 is SNHLY and CDR2 is FYNNEI. The CDR3 spells CASSEVGRVLHF. The CDR3 nucleotides are TGTGCCAGCAGTGAAGTTGGAAGGGTCCTCCACTTT.

For the CDR3, the DNA is TGTGCCAGCAGCCCTGGGGCAGTAAATGCCTATGGCTACACCTTC. This gives the protein CASSPGAVNAYGYTF. The gene calls are TRBV7-6 and TRBJ1-2, with D perhaps matching TRBD1 (5 bases). Trimming removed 5 bases at V and 4 bases at J, with 17 bases between. The CDR3 spans 15 residues. CDR1 is SGHVS and CDR2 is FNYEAQ in the germline V gene.

V usage is TRBV7-9 and J usage is TRBJ2-7, with D unclear. Trimming left V 5 bases short and J 7 bases short, with 12 bases between. Germline CDR1 is SEHNR and CDR2 is FQNEAQ (reference sequence). The CDR3 totals 12 residues. CDR3 region: CASSVSVREQYF. The CDR3 nucleotides are TGTGCCAGCAGCGTCAGCGTGAGGGAGCAGTACTTC.

This clone is a singleton in its sample. V is TRBV7-6 and J is TRBJ1-1; D not resolved. Germline CDR1 SGHVS, CDR2 FNYEAQ. This CDR3 comprises 15 residues. V dropped 8 bases and J dropped 0 bases, with 16 bases sitting between them. CDR3 in amino acids: CASRPGSELNTEAFF. CDR3 bases: TGTGCCAGCCGGCCAGGATCAGAGTTGAACACTGAAGCTTTCTTT.

This clone was recorded a few times. V is TRBV2 and J is TRBJ1-5; D gene ambiguous. Looked up from germline, CDR1 is SNHLY and CDR2 is FYNNEI. V was clipped by 5 bases and J by 3 bases, with 8 bases between them. The CDR3 is 13 residues long. CDR3 residues: CASSRGNNQPQHF. DNA for the CDR3: TGTGCCAGCAGTCGAGGGAACAATCAGCCCCAGCATTTT.

This clone was observed once. The rearrangement uses TRBV11-1 and TRBJ1-4; D not certain. Germline V gene lookup returns CDR1 SGHAT and CDR2 FQDESV (reference sequence). The V gene lost 5 bases and the J gene lost 2 bases, with 9 bases spanning the gap. The CDR3 totals 14 residues. CDR3 in DNA: TGTGCCAGCAGCCGAAGTCCTACTAATGAAAAACTGTTTTTT. Translated, it gives CASSRSPTNEKLFF. The whole variable domain, remainder taken from reference TRBV11-1 and TRBJ1-4, is EAEVAQSPRYKITEKSQAVAFWCDPISGHATLYWYRQILGQGPELLVQFQDESVVDDSQLPKDRFSAERLKGVDSTLKIQPAELGDSAMYLCASSRSPTNEKLFFGSGTQLSVL.

This clone was observed a few times. V usage is TRBV7-3 and J usage is TRBJ1-5; no firm D call. Trimming removed 4 bases from V and 4 bases from J, with 8 bases in between. This CDR3 is built from 13 residues. Germline CDR1 SGHTA, CDR2 FQGTGA. CDR3 nucleotides: TGTGCCAGCAGCTCCGCTCCGAATCAGCCCCAGCATTTT. Protein product: CASSSAPNQPQHF.

V is TRBV6-1 and J is TRBJ2-7; possible D gene TRBD2, 6 bases. The V and J ends lost 7 bases and 0 bases respectively, with 13 bases between them. The CDR3 contains 14 residues. From germline, CDR1 is MNHNS and CDR2 SASEGT. CDR3 region: CASTRGTHSYEQYF. The CDR3 region has the DNA TGTGCCAGCACCCGGGGGACTCACTCCTACGAGCAGTACTTC.

CDR3 residues: CASSRGEGTPSGANVLTF. For the CDR3, the DNA is TGCGCCAGCAGCCGTGGGGAGGGGACCCCCTCTGGGGCCAACGTCCTGACTTTC. V and J are TRBV5-1 and TRBJ2-6; TRBD2 agrees at 7 bases. The ends lost 4 bases at V and 0 bases at J; junction bases unmatched: 10. Germline assignment: CDR1 SGHRS and CDR2 YFSETQ. This CDR3 has 18 residues.

This chain uses TRBV15 with TRBJ2-3; D not resolved. V was pared by 6 bases and J by 6 bases, with 10 bases between. The CDR3 extends over 12 amino acids. Germline V lookup: CDR1 LNHNV, CDR2 YYDKDF (reference sequence). The CDR3 protein is CATSTRLDTQYF. The DNA of the CDR3 is TGTGCCACCAGTACGAGGCTGGATACGCAGTATTTT.

The gene calls are TRBV27 and TRBJ1-2; 8 nucleotides line up with TRBD1. CDR1 is MNHEY, CDR2 SMNVEV, per germline (reference sequence). Trimming took 5 bases from V and 3 from J; bases not matched to a gene: 2. The CDR3 is made up of 13 amino acids. The CDR3 coding sequence is TGTGCCAGCAGTGAACAGGGGGACTATGGCTACACCTTC. This gives the protein CASSEQGDYGYTF.

There are a few counts of this clone. The V call is TRBV19, the J call TRBJ2-3, with 8 bases fitting TRBD2. J was trimmed by 3 bases and V by 0 bases; bases with no gene match: 5. CDR1 is LNHDA, CDR2 SQIVND, per germline (reference sequence). The CDR3 is 16 amino acids. The CDR3 spells CASSIDQGGGTDTQYF. In DNA, the CDR3 is TGTGCCAGTAGTATAGATCAGGGCGGGGGGACAGATACGCAGTATTTT.

The chain recombines TRBV6-5 with TRBJ1-2; D gene unclear. The length of the CDR3 is 13 residues. V was shortened by 5 bases and J by 4 bases, with 11 bases between the two germline ends. Germline V gene sequence: CDR1 MNHEY, CDR2 SVGAGI. CDR3 DNA sequence: TGTGCCAGCAGTGAACGATCATTCTATGGCTACACCTTC. Translation gives CASSERSFYGYTF.

The chain joins TRBV7-6 to TRBJ2-3; tentatively, D is TRBD2 (6 bases). V lost 1 base and J lost 2, with 16 bases in between. The CDR3 covers 17 residues. Germline loops: CDR1 SGHVS, CDR2 FNYEAQ. The CDR3: CASSLGSGGSTTDTQYF. The CDR3, as DNA: TGTGCCAGCAGCTTAGGCTCTGGGGGGAGTACCACAGATACGCAGTATTTT.

This clone has only a few counts. The rearrangement links TRBV4-1 to TRBJ1-5, with D unclear. The CDR3 is 13 residues long. Germline V gene data show CDR1 as MGHRA and CDR2 as YSYEKL. The ends were cut back, 4 bases at V and 7 bases at J, with 11 bases in the middle. DNA of the CDR3: TGCGCCAGCAGCCGTAGGCAGGAGCAGCCCCAGCATTTT. As protein: CASSRRQEQPQHF.

This clone has a handful of counts. The chain employs TRBV19 and TRBJ1-2; TRBD1 might be the D (6 bases). V lost 1 base and J 7 bases, leaving 13 bases between the germline ends. This CDR3 contains 14 residues. Germline loops: CDR1 LNHDA, CDR2 SQIVND (reference sequence). This chain's CDR3 is CASSIGVQGGGYTF. The CDR3 DNA sequence: TGTGCCAGTAGTATAGGCGTACAGGGCGGTGGCTACACCTTC.

The chain joins TRBV6-1 to TRBJ2-3; perhaps D is TRBD1 or TRBD2 (5 bases each). The CDR3 is made up of 14 amino acids. Germline V gene lookup returns CDR1 MNHNS and CDR2 SASEGT. V lost 5 bases and J 2 bases, leaving 11 bases between the germline ends. The CDR3 coding sequence is TGTGCCAGCAGTTCTCGGGGCGACACAGATACGCAGTATTTT. It encodes CASSSRGDTDTQYF.

The chain is built from TRBV9 and TRBJ1-5; D unclear. V lost 4 bases and J lost 3, with 14 bases in between. The CDR3 has 15 residues. Germline V gene sequence: CDR1 SGDLS, CDR2 YYNGEE. DNA of the CDR3: TGTGCCAGCAGCCCTCGGGCTGACCCCAATCAGCCCCAGCATTTT. As protein: CASSPRADPNQPQHF.